Shown below are 2 T cell receptor beta chains from a single sample sequenced in a study of cytomegalovirus exposure and HLA in healthy donors (TCRdb year 2017). The library was produced with the immunoSEQ multiplex PCR assay. The multiplex PCR relied on a mix of 60 forward primers for TCR Vbeta segments and 13 reverse primers for TCR Jbeta segments. The immuneACCESS repertoire file appears here via TCRdb, limited to in-frame rearrangements. These files lack a portion of the clones; in checked studies, under half of the deficit traces to unresolved V genes, and the cause of the others is not known. The table for this sample lists 270,000 or so clones; over 90% of them were counted only once. Less than 2% of the sample lies in the top ten. Specimen: PBMCs. The receptors shown here come from a girl aged 2-10 years in good health and CMV-seronegative.

This rearrangement joins TRBV5-6 to TRBJ2-3, with D possibly TRBD2 on 7 matching bases. Between the trimmed V and J ends, which lost 0 bases and 1 base, there was a span of 12 bases. The CDR3 length is 16 residues. Germline CDR1 is SGHDT and CDR2 is YYEEEE. CDR3 loop: CASSLARGQGTDTQYF. The CDR3 coding sequence is TGTGCCAGCAGCTTGGCGCGGGGGCAGGGCACAGATACGCAGTATTTT. Looking up the rest from reference TRBV5-6 and TRBJ2-3 gives the full variable domain: DAGVTQSPTHLIKTRGQQVTLRCSPKSGHDTVSWYQQALGQGPQFIFQYYEEEERQRGNFPDRFSGHQFPNYSSELNVNALLLGDSALYLCASSLARGQGTDTQYFGPGTRLTVL.

This clone came up a few times. V is TRBV6-5 and J is TRBJ1-5, with 8 nucleotides matching TRBD1. The CDR3 covers 15 residues. Germline CDR1 is MNHEY and CDR2 is SVGAGI. V was clipped by 6 bases and J by 7 bases; unmatched bases: 11. The CDR3: CASRKAGGLGQPQHF. The CDR3 DNA reads as TGTGCCAGCAGGAAAGCAGGGGGCCTAGGACAGCCCCAGCATTTT.